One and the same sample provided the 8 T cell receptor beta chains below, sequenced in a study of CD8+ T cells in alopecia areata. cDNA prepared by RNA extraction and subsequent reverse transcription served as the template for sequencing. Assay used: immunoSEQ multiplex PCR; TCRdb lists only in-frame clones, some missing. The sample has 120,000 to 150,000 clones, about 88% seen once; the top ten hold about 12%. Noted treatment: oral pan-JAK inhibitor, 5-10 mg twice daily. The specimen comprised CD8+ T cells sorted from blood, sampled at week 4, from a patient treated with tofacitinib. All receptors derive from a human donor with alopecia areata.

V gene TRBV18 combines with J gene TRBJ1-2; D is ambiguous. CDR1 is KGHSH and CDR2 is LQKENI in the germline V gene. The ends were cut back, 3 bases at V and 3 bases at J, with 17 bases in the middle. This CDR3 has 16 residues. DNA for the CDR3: TGTGCCAGCTCACCCCCTACCATCTCCATAGACTATGGCTACACCTTC. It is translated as CASSPPTISIDYGYTF.

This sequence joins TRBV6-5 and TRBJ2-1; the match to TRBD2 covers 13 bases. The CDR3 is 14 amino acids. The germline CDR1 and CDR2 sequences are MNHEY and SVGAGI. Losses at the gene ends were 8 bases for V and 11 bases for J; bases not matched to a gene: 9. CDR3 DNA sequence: TGTGCCAGCGGACCCGGGACTAGCGGGATCAAGCAGTTCTTC. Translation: CASGPGTSGIKQFF.

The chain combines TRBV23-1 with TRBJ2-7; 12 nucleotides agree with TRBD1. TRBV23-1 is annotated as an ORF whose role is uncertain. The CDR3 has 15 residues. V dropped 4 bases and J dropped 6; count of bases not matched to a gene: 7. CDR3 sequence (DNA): TGCGCCAGCAGTCCCCCTAGGGACAGGGGGCCCGAGCAGTACTTC. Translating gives CASSPPRDRGPEQYF.

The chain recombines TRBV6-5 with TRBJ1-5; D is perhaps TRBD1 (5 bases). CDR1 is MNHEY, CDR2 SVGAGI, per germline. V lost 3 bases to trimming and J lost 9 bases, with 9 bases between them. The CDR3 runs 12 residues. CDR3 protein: CASSYGAGPQHF. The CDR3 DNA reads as TGTGCCAGCAGTTATGGGGCAGGGCCCCAGCATTTT.

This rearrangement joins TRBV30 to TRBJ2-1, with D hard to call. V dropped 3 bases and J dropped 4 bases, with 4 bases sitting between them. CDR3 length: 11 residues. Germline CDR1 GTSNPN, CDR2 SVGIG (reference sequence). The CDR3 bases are TGTGCCTGGAGGGCTTACAATGAGCAGTTCTTC. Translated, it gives CAWRAYNEQFF.

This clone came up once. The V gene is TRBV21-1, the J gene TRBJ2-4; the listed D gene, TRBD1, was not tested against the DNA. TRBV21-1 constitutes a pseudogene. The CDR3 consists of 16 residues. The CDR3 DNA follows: TGTGCCAGCAGGAGACAGGGGGCTATAGCCAAAAACATTCAGTACTTC. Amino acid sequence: CASRRQGAIAKNIQYF.

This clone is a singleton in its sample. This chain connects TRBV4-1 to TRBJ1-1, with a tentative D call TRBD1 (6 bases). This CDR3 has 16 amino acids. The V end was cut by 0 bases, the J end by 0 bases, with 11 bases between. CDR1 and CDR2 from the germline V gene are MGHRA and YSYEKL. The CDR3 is CASSQELGGLNTEAFF. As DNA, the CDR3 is TGCGCCAGCAGCCAAGAGCTAGGGGGACTGAACACTGAAGCTTTCTTT.

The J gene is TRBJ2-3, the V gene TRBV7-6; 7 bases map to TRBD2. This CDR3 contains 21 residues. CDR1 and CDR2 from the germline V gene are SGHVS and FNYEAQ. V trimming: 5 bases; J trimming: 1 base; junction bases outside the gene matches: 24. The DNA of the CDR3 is TGTGCCAGCAGCAACCGGGACGCCAGAAGTTCAGAGGGAGGGGGCACAGATACGCAGTATTTT. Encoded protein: CASSNRDARSSEGGGTDTQYF.